This T cell receptor beta chain was found in a study of blood T cell repertoires in COVID-19. The protocol was immunoSEQ multiplex PCR, while the TCRdb copy is restricted to in-frame clones and leaves out a portion. The table has over 150,000 clones, about 80% seen once. This TCR was sampled from a man aged 60 to 75 with acute or convalescent COVID-19. Sequenced: peripheral blood.

CDR3 nucleotide sequence: TGTGCCAGCTCACCAGATTCGTCAGTTAGCTGGGTAAATCAGCCCCAGCATTTT. The encoded protein is CASSPDSSVSWVNQPQHF. V usage is TRBV18 and J usage is TRBJ1-5; D gene uncertain. Germline CDR1 is KGHSH and CDR2 is LQKENI. With 2 bases removed from V and 4 bases from J, the gap between germline ends came to 21 bases. CDR3 size: 18 residues.